Below, 15 T cell receptor beta chains from the same sample are listed, as sequenced in a study of cytomegalovirus exposure and HLA in healthy donors (dated by TCRdb to the late 2010s). To prepare the library, the immunoSEQ multiplex PCR assay was applied. The multiplex PCR relied on a mix of 60 forward primers for TCR Vbeta segments and 13 reverse primers for TCR Jbeta segments. This is the immuneACCESS table as TCRdb keeps it, with only in-frame sequences that have V and J called. A part of the clones is gone; compared with another copy, unresolved V genes explain less than half, and the rest is unexplained. For this sample the table gives 130,000 or so clones, of which over 70% were detected only once. Clones ranked in the top ten supply 2.1% of the sample. Sequenced sample: PBMCs. The receptors were gathered from a woman aged 40 to 49 in good health and CMV-seropositive.

The genes are TRBV7-9 and TRBJ2-7; D perhaps matches TRBD1 (5 bases). The CDR3 contains 15 residues. Trimming stripped 5 bases from V and 6 bases from J, with 20 bases between. Germline-derived CDR1 and CDR2 are SEHNR and FQNEAQ (reference sequence). DNA for the CDR3: TGTGCCAGCAGCCCCAGAGGCAGGGAAGGTGGCGAGCAGTACTTC. Translated, it gives CASSPRGREGGEQYF.

This chain uses TRBV7-2 with TRBJ2-1; D is ambiguous. This CDR3 contains 13 residues. The germline V gene has CDR1 SGHTA and CDR2 FQGNSA. V dropped 5 bases and J dropped 0 bases, with 5 bases sitting between them. The CDR3: CASSPGSYNEQFF. The CDR3 bases are TGTGCCAGCAGCCCCGGCTCCTACAATGAGCAGTTCTTC.

This chain joins TRBV20-1 and TRBJ1-1, with 7 positions matching TRBD1. The junction had 3 bases not matched to a gene; V was cut back by 5 bases and J by 6 bases. The CDR3 is made up of 11 amino acids. Germline V CDR1 and CDR2: DFQATT, SNEGSKA (reference sequence). DNA of the CDR3: TGCAGTGCTTCCGGGACAGCTGAAGCTTTCTTT. Translation: CSASGTAEAFF.

The chain recombines TRBV6-1 with TRBJ2-1; D is uncertain. Per germline, CDR1 MNHNS and CDR2 SASEGT. CDR3 length equals 15 residues. Trimming stripped 1 base from V and 6 bases from J, with 13 bases between. This CDR3 reads CASSEGDHASNEQFF. As DNA, the CDR3 is TGTGCCAGCAGTGAAGGAGACCACGCTAGCAATGAGCAGTTCTTC.

The chain carries TRBV27 and TRBJ1-4; D gene unclear. Looked up from germline, CDR1 is MNHEY and CDR2 is SMNVEV (reference sequence). This CDR3 is 15 amino acids long. V lost 6 bases to trimming and J lost 5 bases, with 16 bases between them. CDR3 residues: CASRPTAGRNEKLFF. The CDR3 DNA reads TGTGCCAGCAGACCCACCGCCGGGAGAAATGAAAAACTGTTTTTT.

This chain links TRBV9 with TRBJ2-1; D may be TRBD2 (7 bases). Trimming took 0 bases from V and 5 from J, leaving 18 bases between them. Germline V gene lookup returns CDR1 SGDLS and CDR2 YYNGEE. The CDR3 contains 17 residues. The CDR3 DNA reads TGTGCCAGCAGCGTAGTAGGCAAACGGGGGGCAAACAATGAGCAGTTCTTC. It encodes CASSVVGKRGANNEQFF. The whole variable domain, filled in from reference TRBV9 and TRBJ2-1, reads DSGVTQTPKHLITATGQRVTLRCSPRSGDLSVYWYQQSLDQGLQFLIQYYNGEERAKGNILERFSAQQFPDLHSELNLSSLELGDSALYFCASSVVGKRGANNEQFFGPGTRLTVL.

This clone was seen only a few times. The chain is built from TRBV4-3 and TRBJ1-4, with D perhaps TRBD1 (5 bases). The CDR3 loop spans 15 amino acids. In germline, CDR1 is LGHNA, CDR2 YSLEER. Trimming removed 3 bases from V and 1 base from J, with 9 bases in between. CDR3 region: CASSQGGETNEKLFF. The CDR3 DNA is TGCGCCAGCAGCCAGGGAGGGGAAACTAATGAAAAACTGTTTTTT.

V usage is TRBV30 and J usage is TRBJ1-4; 7 nucleotides align to TRBD1. Germline V gene sequence: CDR1 GTSNPN, CDR2 SVGIG (reference sequence). The length of the CDR3 is 13 residues. The J segment lost 3 bases and the V segment lost 5 bases, leaving 3 bases of the junction unmatched. CDR3 nucleotide sequence: TGTGCCTGGCAGACAGGGCCTAATGAAAAACTGTTTTTT. This codes for CAWQTGPNEKLFF.

The gene calls are TRBV28 and TRBJ1-1, with 7 bases identical to TRBD1. CDR3 length equals 12 residues. Germline V lookup: CDR1 MDHEN, CDR2 SYDVKM. After removal of 5 bases from V and 10 bases from J, the junction contained 7 bases not matched to a gene. The CDR3 DNA sequence: TGTGCCAGCAGTAGCAGGGGGAGGTCAGCTTTCTTT. Its translation is CASSSRGRSAFF.

The chain links TRBV5-1 to TRBJ1-1, with TRBD1 matching over 8 bases. The germline CDR1 and CDR2 sequences are SGHRS and YFSETQ. V trimming: 4 bases; J trimming: 1 base; junction bases outside the gene matches: 6. The CDR3 is made up of 15 amino acids. Here the CDR3 DNA reads TGCGCCAGCAGCGACCGGACAGGGACGAACACTGAAGCTTTCTTT. Its translation: CASSDRTGTNTEAFF.

V gene TRBV19 combines with J gene TRBJ2-7, with a tentative D call TRBD1 (5 bases). CDR3 length equals 14 residues. Trimming cost V 1 base and J 2 bases, with 9 bases left between them. Looked up from germline, CDR1 is LNHDA and CDR2 is SQIVND (reference sequence). CDR3 residues: CASSIGQFPYEQYF. CDR3 nucleotides: TGTGCCAGTAGTATAGGACAGTTCCCCTACGAGCAGTACTTC.

The chain has TRBV30 and TRBJ2-7; 11 nucleotides match TRBD1. Per germline, CDR1 GTSNPN and CDR2 SVGIG (reference sequence). The V segment lost 0 bases and the J segment 2 bases; nucleotides outside the gene matches: 3. This CDR3 has 15 amino acids. CDR3 protein: CAWSVGQGATYEQYF. CDR3 nucleotide sequence: TGTGCCTGGAGTGTAGGACAGGGGGCCACCTACGAGCAGTACTTC.

This clone appeared a single time. The rearrangement joins TRBV10-3 to TRBJ1-3; no reliable D call. CDR1 and CDR2 (germline): ENHRY, SYGVKD. The germline V and J ends were trimmed by 7 bases and 0 bases, with 10 bases remaining between them. CDR3 length equals 14 residues. DNA for the CDR3: TGTGCCATCAATACGGGGAACTCTGGAAACACCATATATTTT. Amino acid sequence: CAINTGNSGNTIYF.

V and J are TRBV7-9 and TRBJ2-1; D remains unclear. V dropped 2 bases and J dropped 0 bases, with 5 bases sitting between them. This CDR3 is 14 amino acids long. Per the germline V gene, CDR1 is SEHNR and CDR2 is FQNEAQ (reference sequence). The CDR3 is CASSLSSSYNEQFF. The CDR3 region has the DNA TGTGCCAGCAGCTTAAGTAGCTCCTACAATGAGCAGTTCTTC.

The rearrangement links TRBV7-6 to TRBJ2-2, with 10 bases lining up with TRBD1. Germline V lookup: CDR1 SGHVS, CDR2 FNYEAQ. CDR3 length: 15 amino acids. Unmatched junction bases numbered 4, after V lost 4 bases and J lost 5 bases. For the CDR3, the DNA is TGTGCCAGCAGCTCCCGACAGGGGGCAACCGGGGAGCTGTTTTTT. Protein product: CASSSRQGATGELFF.